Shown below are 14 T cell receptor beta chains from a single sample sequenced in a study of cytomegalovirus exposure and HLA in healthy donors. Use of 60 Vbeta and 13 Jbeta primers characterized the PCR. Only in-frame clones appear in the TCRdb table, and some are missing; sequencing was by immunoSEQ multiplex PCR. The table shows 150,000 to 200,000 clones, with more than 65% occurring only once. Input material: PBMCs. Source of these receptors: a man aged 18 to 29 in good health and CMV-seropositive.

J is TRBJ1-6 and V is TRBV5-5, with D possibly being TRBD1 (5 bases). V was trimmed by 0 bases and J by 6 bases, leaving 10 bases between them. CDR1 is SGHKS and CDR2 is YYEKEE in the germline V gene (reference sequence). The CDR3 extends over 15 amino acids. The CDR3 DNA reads TGTGCCAGCAGCTTGGAGGGGCAACGTAATTCACCCCTCCACTTT. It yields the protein CASSLEGQRNSPLHF.

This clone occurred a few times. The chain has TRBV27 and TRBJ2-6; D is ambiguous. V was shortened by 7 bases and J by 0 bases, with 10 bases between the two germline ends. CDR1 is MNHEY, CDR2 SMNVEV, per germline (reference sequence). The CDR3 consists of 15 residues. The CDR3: CASTPDTSGANVLTF. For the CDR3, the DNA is TGTGCCAGCACTCCTGACACCTCTGGGGCCAACGTCCTGACTTTC.

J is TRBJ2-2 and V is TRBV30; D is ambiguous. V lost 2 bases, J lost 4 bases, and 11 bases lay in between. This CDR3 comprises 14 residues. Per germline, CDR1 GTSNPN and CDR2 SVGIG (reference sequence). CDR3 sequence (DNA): TGTGCCTGGAGTTTAGTTCTCCCCACCGGGGAGCTGTTTTTT. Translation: CAWSLVLPTGELFF.

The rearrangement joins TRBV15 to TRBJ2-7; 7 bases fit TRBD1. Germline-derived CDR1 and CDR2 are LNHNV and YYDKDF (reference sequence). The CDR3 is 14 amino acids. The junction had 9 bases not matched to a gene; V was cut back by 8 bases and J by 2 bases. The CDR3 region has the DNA TGTGCCACCCAGCACAAGGGACAGACCTACGAGCAGTACGTC. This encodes CATQHKGQTYEQYV.

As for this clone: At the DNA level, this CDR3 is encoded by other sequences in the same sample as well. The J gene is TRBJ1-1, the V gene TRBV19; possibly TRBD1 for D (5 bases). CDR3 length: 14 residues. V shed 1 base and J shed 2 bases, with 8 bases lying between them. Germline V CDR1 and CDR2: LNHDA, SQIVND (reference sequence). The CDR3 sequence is CASSIGQGNTEAFF. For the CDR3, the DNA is TGTGCCAGTAGTATAGGGCAGGGTAACACTGAAGCTTTCTTT.

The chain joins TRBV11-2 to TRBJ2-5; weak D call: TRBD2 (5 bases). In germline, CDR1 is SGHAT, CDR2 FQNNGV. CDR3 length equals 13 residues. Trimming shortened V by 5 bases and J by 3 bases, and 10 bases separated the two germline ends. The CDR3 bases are TGTGCCAGCAGCCGGGGTCCCGAAGAGACCCAGTACTTC. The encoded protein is CASSRGPEETQYF.

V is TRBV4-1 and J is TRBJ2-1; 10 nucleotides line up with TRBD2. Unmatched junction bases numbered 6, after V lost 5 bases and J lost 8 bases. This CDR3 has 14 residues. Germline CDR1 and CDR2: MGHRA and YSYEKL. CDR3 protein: CASSSTSGWDEQFF. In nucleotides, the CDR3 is TGCGCCAGCAGCTCGACTAGCGGGTGGGATGAGCAGTTCTTC.

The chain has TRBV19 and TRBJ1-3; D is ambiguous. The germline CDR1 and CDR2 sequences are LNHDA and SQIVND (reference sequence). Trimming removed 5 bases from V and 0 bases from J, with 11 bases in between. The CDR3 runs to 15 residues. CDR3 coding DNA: TGTGCCAGTAGTCTACAGATACACTCTGGAAACACCATATATTTT. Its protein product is CASSLQIHSGNTIYF.

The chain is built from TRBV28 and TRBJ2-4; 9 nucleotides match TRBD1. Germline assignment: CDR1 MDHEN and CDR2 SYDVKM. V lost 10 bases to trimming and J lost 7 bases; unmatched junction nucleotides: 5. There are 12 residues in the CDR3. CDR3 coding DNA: TGTGCCACCACGACAGGGGGGAACATTCAGTACTTC. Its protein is CATTTGGNIQYF.

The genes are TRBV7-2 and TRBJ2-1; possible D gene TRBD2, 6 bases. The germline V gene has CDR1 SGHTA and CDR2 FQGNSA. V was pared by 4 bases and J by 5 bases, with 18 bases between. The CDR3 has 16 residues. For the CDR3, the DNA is TGTGCCAGCAGCTCCCGGGGTAGCGGAGGGAACAATGAGCAGTTCTTC. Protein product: CASSSRGSGGNNEQFF.

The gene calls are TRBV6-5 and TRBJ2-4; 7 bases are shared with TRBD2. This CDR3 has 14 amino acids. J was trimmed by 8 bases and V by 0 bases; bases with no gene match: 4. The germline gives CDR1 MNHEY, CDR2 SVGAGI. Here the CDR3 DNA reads TGTGCCAGCAGTTACTCGCCTAGCGGTGACATTCAGTACTTC. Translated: CASSYSPSGDIQYF.

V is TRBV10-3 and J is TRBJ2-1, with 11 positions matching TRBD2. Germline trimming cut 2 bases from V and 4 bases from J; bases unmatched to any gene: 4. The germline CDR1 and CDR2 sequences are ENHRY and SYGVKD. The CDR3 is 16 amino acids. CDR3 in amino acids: CAISEGLAGGYNEQFF. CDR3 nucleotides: TGTGCCATCAGTGAGGGACTAGCGGGCGGATACAATGAGCAGTTCTTC.

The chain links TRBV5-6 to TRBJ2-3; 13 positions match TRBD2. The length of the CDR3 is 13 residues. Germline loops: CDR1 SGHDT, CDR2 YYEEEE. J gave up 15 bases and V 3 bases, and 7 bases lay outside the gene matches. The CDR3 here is CASSSGLAGERYF. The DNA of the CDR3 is TGTGCCAGCAGCTCCGGACTAGCGGGAGAAAGATATTTT. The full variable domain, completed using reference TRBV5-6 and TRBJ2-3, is DAGVTQSPTHLIKTRGQQVTLRCSPKSGHDTVSWYQQALGQGPQFIFQYYEEEERQRGNFPDRFSGHQFPNYSSELNVNALLLGDSALYLCASSSGLAGERYFGPGTRLTVL.

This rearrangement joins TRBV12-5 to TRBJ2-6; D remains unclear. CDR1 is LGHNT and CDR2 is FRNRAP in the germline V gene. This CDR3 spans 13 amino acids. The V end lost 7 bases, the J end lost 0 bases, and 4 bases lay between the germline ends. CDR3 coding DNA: TGTGCTAGTGCTAACTCTGGGGCCAACGTCCTGACTTTC. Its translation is CASANSGANVLTF.